This TCR beta chain was recorded in a study of radiation and T cells in renal cell carcinoma. Overall study context: Nephrectomy followed 15 Gy stereotactic body radiation by 4 weeks.

The CDR3 length is 18 residues. The V segment lost 4 bases and the J segment 4 bases; nucleotides outside the gene matches: 18. The germline gives CDR1 SGHTA, CDR2 FQGNSA. Study-level results: Top tumor clonotypes rose in blood 2 weeks post-radiation, then contracted.

Regarding this clone: Its antigen is unknown.

The repertoire was sequenced with immunoSEQ multiplex PCR; TCRdb's copy has only in-frame clones and lacks some. The top ten clones hold 4.1% of a sample with about 160,000 clones, about 87% of them seen once. Time point meaning: baseline pretreatment blood. The sample's treatment: 15 Gy SBRT to primary tumor, nephrectomy 4 weeks later. This material consisted of blood, taken from a patient whose treatment included radiotherapy and nephrectomy. V and J are TRBV7-2 and TRBJ1-2, with 7 bases identical to TRBD1. This clonotype originated in a woman in her seventies with renal cell carcinoma. CDR3 in amino acids: CASSSPIWDRSVGYGYTF. The CDR3 nucleotides are TGTGCCAGCAGCTCCCCTATATGGGACAGATCTGTCGGCTATGGCTACACCTTC.